Sequencing of this TCR beta chain was carried out in a study of T cell responses to AZD1222 COVID-19 vaccine. With 4 bases clipped from V and 9 bases from J, the junction kept 7 bases outside the gene matches. CDR3 size: 15 residues. Per the germline V gene, CDR1 is MNHEY and CDR2 is SVGAGI. As concerns this clone: The antigen is undetermined.

Study observations and caveats: Seropositive at baseline were only five or six AZD1222 recipients. The CD4 TCRs associated with vaccination extended across spike and predominated at 160-218 and 743-854.

TCRdb's copy holds only in-frame clones and misses some; the assay was immunoSEQ multiplex PCR. The data show around 150,000 clones, with around 93% seen just once and approximately 7% held by the top ten. This clonotype was sampled from an adult who received the AZD1222 COVID-19 vaccine. Sequencing used peripheral blood, obtained 28 days after the second AZD1222 dose. The chain carries TRBV6-5 and TRBJ2-1, with TRBD2 identical over 12 bases. DNA of the CDR3: TGTGCCAGCAGTTTCCTCGGGACTAGCGGGTCTGAGCAGTTCTTC. Translated, it gives CASSFLGTSGSEQFF.